Here is one T cell receptor beta chain with its context. Clones were sequenced by immunoSEQ multiplex PCR, and TCRdb holds only the in-frame ones, with some missing. The sample lists approximately 130,000 clones; approximately 87% were seen once. The data belong to a study of blood T cell repertoires in COVID-19. Germline V gives CDR1 SNHLY, CDR2 FYNNEI. This CDR3 contains 17 residues. J gave up 5 bases and V 5 bases, and 13 bases lay outside the gene matches. The receptor was derived from a woman between 50 and 59 years old with acute or convalescent COVID-19. V is TRBV2 and J is TRBJ2-5; 11 bases are shared with TRBD2. The material sequenced was peripheral blood. In DNA form, the CDR3 reads TGTGCCAGCAGTATACCCCCACTAGCGGGGGAAGGGGAGACCCAGTACTTC. This encodes CASSIPPLAGEGETQYF.